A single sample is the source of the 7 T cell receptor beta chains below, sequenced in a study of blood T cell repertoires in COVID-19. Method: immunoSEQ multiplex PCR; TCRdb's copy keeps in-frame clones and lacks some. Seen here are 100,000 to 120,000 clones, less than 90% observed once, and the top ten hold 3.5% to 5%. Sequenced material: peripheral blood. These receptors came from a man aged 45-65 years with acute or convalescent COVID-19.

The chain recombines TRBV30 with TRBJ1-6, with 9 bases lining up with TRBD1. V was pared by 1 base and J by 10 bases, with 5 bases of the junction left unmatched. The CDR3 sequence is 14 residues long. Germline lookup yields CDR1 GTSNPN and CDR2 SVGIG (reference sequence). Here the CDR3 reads CAWSGGQGRSPLHF. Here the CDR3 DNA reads TGTGCCTGGAGTGGGGGACAGGGAAGGTCACCCCTCCACTTT.

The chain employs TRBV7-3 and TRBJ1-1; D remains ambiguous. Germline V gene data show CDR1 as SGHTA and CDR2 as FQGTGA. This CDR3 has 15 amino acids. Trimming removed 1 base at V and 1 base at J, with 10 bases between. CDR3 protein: CASSLNGLKNTEAFF. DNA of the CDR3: TGTGCCAGCAGCTTAAATGGACTTAAGAACACTGAAGCTTTCTTT.

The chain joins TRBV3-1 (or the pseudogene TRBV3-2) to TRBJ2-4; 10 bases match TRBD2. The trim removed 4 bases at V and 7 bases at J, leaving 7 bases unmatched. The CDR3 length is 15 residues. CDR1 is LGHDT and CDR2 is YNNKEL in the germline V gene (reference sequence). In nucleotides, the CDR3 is TGTGCCAGCAGCCTTGGACTAGCGGCTGGCAACATTCAGTACTTC. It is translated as CASSLGLAAGNIQYF.

CDR3 coding DNA: TGTGCCAGCAGTGGGGGACTAGCGGGCTCCTACAATGAGCAGTTCTTC. It encodes CASSGGLAGSYNEQFF. This chain connects TRBV6-1 to TRBJ2-1, with TRBD2 matching 12 bases. The germline CDR1 and CDR2 sequences are MNHNS and SASEGT. The trim removed 4 bases at V and 0 bases at J, leaving 1 base unmatched. This CDR3 contains 16 residues.

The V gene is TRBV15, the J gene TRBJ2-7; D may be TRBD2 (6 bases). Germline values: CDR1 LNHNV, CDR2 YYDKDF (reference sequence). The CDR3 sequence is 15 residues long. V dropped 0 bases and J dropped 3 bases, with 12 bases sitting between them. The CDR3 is CATSRDLATDYEQYF. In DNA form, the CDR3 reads TGTGCCACCAGCAGAGATCTAGCGACAGACTACGAGCAGTACTTC. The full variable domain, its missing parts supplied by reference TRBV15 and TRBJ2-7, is DAMVIQNPRYQVTQFGKPVTLSCSQTLNHNVMYWYQQKSSQAPKLLFHYYDKDFNNEADTPDNFQSRRPNTSFCFLDIRSPGLGDTAMYLCATSRDLATDYEQYFGPGTRLTVT.

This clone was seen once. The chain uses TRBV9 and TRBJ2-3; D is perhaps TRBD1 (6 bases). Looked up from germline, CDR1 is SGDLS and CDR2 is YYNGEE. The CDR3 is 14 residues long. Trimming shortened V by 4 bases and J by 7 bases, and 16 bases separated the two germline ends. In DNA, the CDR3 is TGTGCCAGCAGCAGCCGCACAGGGTCCCATACGCAGTATTTT. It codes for CASSSRTGSHTQYF.

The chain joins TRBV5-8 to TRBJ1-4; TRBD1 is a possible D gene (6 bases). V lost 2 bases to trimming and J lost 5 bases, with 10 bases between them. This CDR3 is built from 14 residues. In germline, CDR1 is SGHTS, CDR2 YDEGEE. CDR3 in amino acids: CASSFDRRNEKLFF. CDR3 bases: TGTGCCAGCAGCTTTGACAGGAGAAATGAAAAACTGTTTTTT.